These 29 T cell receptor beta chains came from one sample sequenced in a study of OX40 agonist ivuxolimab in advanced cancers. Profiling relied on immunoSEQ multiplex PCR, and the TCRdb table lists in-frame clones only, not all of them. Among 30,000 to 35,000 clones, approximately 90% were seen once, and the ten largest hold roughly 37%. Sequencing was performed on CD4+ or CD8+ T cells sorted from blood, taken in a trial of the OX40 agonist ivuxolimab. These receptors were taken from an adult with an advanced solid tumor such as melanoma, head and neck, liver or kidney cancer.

CDR3 DNA sequence: TGCAGCGTCGGGACGGGAGCTAACTATGGCTACACCTTC. Amino acids: CSVGTGANYGYTF. The chain couples TRBV29-1 to TRBJ1-2; D is possibly TRBD1 (5 bases). Per germline, CDR1 SQVTM and CDR2 ANQGSEA. This CDR3 has 13 amino acids. V was shortened by 6 bases and J by 0 bases, with 11 bases between the two germline ends.

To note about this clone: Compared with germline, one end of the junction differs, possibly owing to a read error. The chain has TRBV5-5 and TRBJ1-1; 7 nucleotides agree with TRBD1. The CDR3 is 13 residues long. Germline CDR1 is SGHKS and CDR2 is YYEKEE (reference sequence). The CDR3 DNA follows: TGTGCCAGCACCTTGGACAGGATCCCTGAAGCTTTCTTT. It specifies CASTLDRIPEAFF.

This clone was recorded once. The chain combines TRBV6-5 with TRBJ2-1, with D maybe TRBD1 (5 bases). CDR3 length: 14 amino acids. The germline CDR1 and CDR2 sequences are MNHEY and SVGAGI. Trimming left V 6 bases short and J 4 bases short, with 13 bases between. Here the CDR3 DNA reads TGTGCCAGCAGCCGAGCCGGACAATACAATGAGCAGTTCTTC. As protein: CASSRAGQYNEQFF.

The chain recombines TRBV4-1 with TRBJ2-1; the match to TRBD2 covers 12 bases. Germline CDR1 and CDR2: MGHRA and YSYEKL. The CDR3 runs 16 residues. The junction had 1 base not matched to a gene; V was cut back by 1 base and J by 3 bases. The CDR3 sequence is CASSQGTSGNYNEQFF. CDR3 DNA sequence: TGCGCCAGCAGCCAAGGGACTAGCGGGAACTACAATGAGCAGTTCTTC.

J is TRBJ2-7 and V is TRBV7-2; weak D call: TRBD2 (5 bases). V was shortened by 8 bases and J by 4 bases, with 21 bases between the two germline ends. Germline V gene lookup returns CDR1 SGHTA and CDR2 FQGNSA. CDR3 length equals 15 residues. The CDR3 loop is CASLEDEELVYEQYF. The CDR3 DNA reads TGTGCCAGCTTGGAGGACGAAGAGTTGGTTTACGAGCAGTACTTC.

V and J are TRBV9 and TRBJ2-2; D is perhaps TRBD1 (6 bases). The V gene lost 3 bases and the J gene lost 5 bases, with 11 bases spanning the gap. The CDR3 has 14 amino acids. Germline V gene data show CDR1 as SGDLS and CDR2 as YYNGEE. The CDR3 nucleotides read TGTGCCAGCAGCGACAGGGCGAGGACCGGGGAGCTGTTTTTT. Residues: CASSDRARTGELFF. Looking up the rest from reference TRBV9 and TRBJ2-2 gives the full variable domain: DSGVTQTPKHLITATGQRVTLRCSPRSGDLSVYWYQQSLDQGLQFLIQYYNGEERAKGNILERFSAQQFPDLHSELNLSSLELGDSALYFCASSDRARTGELFFGEGSRLTVL.

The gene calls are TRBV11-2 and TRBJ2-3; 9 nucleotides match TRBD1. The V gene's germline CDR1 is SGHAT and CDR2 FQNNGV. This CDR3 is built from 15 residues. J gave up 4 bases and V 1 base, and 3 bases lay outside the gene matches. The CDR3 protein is CASSLGRTGADTQYF. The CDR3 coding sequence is TGTGCCAGCAGCTTAGGTAGGACAGGGGCAGATACGCAGTATTTT.

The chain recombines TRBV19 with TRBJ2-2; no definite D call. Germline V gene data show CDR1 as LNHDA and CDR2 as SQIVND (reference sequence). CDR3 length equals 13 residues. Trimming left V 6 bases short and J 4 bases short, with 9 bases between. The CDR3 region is CASRESSTGELFF. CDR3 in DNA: TGTGCCAGTAGAGAGTCCTCCACCGGGGAGCTGTTTTTT.

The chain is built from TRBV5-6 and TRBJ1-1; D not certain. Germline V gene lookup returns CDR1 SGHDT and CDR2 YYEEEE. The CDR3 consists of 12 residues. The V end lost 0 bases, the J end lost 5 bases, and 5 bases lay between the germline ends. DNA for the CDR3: TGTGCCAGCAGCTTGGTTCCTACTGAAGCTTTCTTT. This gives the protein CASSLVPTEAFF.

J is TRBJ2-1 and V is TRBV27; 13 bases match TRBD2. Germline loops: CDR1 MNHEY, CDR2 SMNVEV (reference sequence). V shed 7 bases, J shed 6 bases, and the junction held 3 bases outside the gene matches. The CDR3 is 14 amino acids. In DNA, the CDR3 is TGTGCCAGCACCCGACTAGCGGGGGGCAATGAGCAGTTCTTC. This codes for CASTRLAGGNEQFF.

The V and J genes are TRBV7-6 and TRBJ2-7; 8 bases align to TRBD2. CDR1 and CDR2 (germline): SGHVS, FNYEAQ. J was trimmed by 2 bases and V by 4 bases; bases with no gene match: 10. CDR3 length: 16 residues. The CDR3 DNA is TGTGCCAGCAGCTCCTCGGGACTAGGAAACGCCTACGAGCAGTACTTC. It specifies CASSSSGLGNAYEQYF.

CDR3 DNA sequence: TGCGCCAGCAGCGCGCTAGCGGGAGAGCTTTACAATGAGCAGTTCTTC. Translated: CASSALAGELYNEQFF. The chain carries TRBV4-1 and TRBJ2-1; TRBD2 aligns across 10 bases. Trimming cost V 5 bases and J 4 bases; bases outside gene matches: 8. In germline, CDR1 is MGHRA, CDR2 YSYEKL. CDR3 length: 16 amino acids.

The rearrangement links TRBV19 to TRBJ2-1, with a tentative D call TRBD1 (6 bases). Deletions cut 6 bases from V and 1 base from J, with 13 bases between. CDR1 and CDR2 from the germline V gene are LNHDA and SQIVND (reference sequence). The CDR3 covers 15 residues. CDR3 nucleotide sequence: TGTGCCAGTAGGTATGCAGGGGAGTCCTACAATGAGCAGTTCTTC. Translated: CASRYAGESYNEQFF. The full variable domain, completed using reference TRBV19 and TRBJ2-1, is DGGITQSPKYLFRKEGQNVTLSCEQNLNHDAMYWYRQDPGQGLRLIYYSQIVNDFQKGDIAEGYSVSREKKESFPLTVTSAQKNPTAFYLCASRYAGESYNEQFFGPGTRLTVL.

The CDR3 DNA is TGTGCCATCAGTGGGCCCCCTTCCACTGAAGCTTTCTTT. Encoded protein: CAISGPPSTEAFF. V usage is TRBV10-3 and J usage is TRBJ1-1; D is unresolved. Germline assignment: CDR1 ENHRY and CDR2 SYGVKD. The CDR3 runs 13 residues. Deletions cut 4 bases from V and 4 bases from J, with 10 bases between.

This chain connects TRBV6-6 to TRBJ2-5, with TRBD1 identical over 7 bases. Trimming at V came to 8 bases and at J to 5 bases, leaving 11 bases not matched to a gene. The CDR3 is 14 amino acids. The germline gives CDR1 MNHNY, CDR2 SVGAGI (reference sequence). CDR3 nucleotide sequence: TGTGCCAGCGGGGAGAGGGGGCAATCGGAGACCCAGTACTTC. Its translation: CASGERGQSETQYF.

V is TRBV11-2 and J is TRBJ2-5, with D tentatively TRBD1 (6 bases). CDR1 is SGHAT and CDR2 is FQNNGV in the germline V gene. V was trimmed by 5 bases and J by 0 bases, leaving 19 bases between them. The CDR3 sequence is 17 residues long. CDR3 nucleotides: TGTGCCAGCAGCCCTCAGCCAGGGGCTAAGTACCAAGAGACCCAGTACTTC. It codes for CASSPQPGAKYQETQYF.

The CDR3 bases are TGTGCCAGCAGCGCGTCGACAGGGGGTCTGTCTGAAGCTTTCTTT. Translated, it gives CASSASTGGLSEAFF. This chain joins TRBV21-1 and TRBJ1-1; the DNA was not compared with TRBD1, the D call given in the table. TRBV21-1 is a pseudogene locus. The CDR3 loop spans 15 amino acids.

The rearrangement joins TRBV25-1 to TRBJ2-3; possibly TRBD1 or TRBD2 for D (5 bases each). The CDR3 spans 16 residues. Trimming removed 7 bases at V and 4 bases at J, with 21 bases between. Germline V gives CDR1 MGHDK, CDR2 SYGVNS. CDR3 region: CASKSETARVADTQYF. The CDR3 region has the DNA TGTGCCAGCAAAAGCGAGACAGCGAGGGTGGCAGATACGCAGTATTTT.

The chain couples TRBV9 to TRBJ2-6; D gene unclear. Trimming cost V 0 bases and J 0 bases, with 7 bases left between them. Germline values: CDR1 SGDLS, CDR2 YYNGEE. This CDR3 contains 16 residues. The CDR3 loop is CASSVGPLSGANVLTF. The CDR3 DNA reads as TGTGCCAGCAGCGTAGGCCCCCTCTCTGGGGCCAACGTCCTGACTTTC.

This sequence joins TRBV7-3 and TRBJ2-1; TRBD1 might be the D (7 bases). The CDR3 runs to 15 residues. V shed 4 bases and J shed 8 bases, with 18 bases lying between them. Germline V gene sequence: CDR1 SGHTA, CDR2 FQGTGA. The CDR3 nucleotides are TGTGCCAGCAGCTCCACAGGGGTCGGGAGTGATGAGCAGTTCTTC. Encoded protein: CASSSTGVGSDEQFF.

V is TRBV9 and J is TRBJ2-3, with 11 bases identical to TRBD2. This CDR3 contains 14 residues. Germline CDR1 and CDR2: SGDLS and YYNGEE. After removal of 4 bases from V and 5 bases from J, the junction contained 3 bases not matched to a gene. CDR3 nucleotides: TGTGCCAGCAGCCCCGGGACTAGCGGAGATACGCAGTATTTT. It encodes CASSPGTSGDTQYF.

CDR3 nucleotides: TGTGCCAGCAGCCCAGGTGGGGTGACGGACGAGCAGTACTTC. This codes for CASSPGGVTDEQYF. J is TRBJ2-7 and V is TRBV5-4; unclear D gene. Germline CDR1 SGHNT, CDR2 YYREEE (reference sequence). With 4 bases removed from V and 5 bases from J, the gap between germline ends came to 16 bases. The CDR3 runs 14 residues.

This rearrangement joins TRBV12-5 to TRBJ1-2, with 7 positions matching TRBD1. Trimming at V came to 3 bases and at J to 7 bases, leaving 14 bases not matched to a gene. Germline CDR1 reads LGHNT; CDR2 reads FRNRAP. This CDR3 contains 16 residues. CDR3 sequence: CASGLGGTAATSGYTF. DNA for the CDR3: TGTGCTAGTGGTTTAGGCGGGACAGCCGCTACTAGTGGCTACACCTTC. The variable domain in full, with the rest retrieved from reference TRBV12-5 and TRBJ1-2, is DARVTQTPRHKVTEMGQEVTMRCQPILGHNTVFWYRQTMMQGLELLAYFRNRAPLDDSGMPKDRFSAEMPDATLATLKIQPSEPRDSAVYFCASGLGGTAATSGYTFGSGTRLTVV.

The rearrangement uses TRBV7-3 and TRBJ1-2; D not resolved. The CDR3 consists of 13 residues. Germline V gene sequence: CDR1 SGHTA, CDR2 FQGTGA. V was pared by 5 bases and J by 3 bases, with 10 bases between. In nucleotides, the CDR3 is TGTGCCAGCAGCCAAGGCGGGGACTATGGCTACACCTTC. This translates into CASSQGGDYGYTF.

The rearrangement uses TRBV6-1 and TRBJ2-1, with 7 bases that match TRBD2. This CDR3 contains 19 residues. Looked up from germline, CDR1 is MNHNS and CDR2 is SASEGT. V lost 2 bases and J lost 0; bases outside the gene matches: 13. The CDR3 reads CASSEFVGVAGISYNEQFF. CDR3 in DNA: TGTGCCAGCAGTGAATTCGTTGGGGTAGCGGGCATCTCCTACAATGAGCAGTTCTTC.

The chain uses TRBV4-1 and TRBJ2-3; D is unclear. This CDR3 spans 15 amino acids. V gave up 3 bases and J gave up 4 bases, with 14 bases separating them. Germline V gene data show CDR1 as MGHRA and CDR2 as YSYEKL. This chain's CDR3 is CASSQGYSLPDTQYF. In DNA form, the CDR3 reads TGCGCCAGCAGCCAGGGGTACAGCCTCCCAGATACGCAGTATTTT.

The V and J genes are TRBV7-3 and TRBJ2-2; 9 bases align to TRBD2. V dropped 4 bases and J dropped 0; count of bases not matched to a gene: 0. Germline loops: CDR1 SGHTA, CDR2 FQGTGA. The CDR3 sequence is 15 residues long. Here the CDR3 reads CASSSSGANTGELFF. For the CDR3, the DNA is TGTGCCAGCAGCTCTAGCGGGGCGAACACCGGGGAGCTGTTTTTT.

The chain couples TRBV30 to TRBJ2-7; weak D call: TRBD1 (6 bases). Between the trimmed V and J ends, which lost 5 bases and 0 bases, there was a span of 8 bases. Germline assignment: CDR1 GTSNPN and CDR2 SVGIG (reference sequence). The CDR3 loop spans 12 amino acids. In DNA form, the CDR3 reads TGTGCCTGGGGGGACACCTCCTACGAGCAGTACTTC. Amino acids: CAWGDTSYEQYF.

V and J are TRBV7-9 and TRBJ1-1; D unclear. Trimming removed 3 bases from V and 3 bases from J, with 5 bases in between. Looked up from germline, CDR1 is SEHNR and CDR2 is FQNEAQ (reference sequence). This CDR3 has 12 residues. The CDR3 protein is CASSFSDTEAFF. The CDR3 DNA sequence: TGTGCCAGCAGCTTTAGTGACACTGAAGCTTTCTTT.